Listed here are 21 T cell receptor beta chains from one sample, sequenced in a study of T-cell reconstitution after alpha-beta-depleted transplantation in children. For TCRbeta, the library was prepared with unique molecular identifiers. TCRdb re-derived calls from the PCR reads in MiXCR, one entry per CDR3 protein. The table has 900,000 or so distinct CDR3 sequences, roughly 15% seen once. The sequences come from PBMCs, mostly from graft donor cells, collected 360 days after TCRalphabeta/CD19-depleted stem cell transplant. Receptor source: a male patient under 18 who had a stem cell transplant for acute lymphoblastic leukemia, so the T cells may come from the graft donor.

There are a few counts of this clonotype. The chain couples TRBV4-1 to TRBJ2-1; the D gene is possibly TRBD1 (6 bases). The CDR3 is made up of 21 amino acids. Trimming stripped 2 bases from V and 2 bases from J, with 28 bases between. Germline V gives CDR1 MGHRA, CDR2 YSYEKL. The CDR3, as DNA: TGCGCCAGCAGCCAACACAAGAAGTGGGCACAAACAGGGATCCCCTACAATGAGCAGTTCTTC. Its protein is CASSQHKKWAQTGIPYNEQFF.

This clonotype was found a few times. The chain combines TRBV24-1 with TRBJ2-3, with 10 bases aligning to TRBD2. V shed 3 bases, J shed 2 bases, and the junction held 10 bases outside the gene matches. CDR3 size: 18 residues. Germline CDR1 and CDR2: KGHDR and SFDVKD. The CDR3 DNA reads as TGTGCCACCAGTGATGATAACCCGGGACTAGCGCTCACAGATACGCAGTATTTT. Amino acids: CATSDDNPGLALTDTQYF.

This clonotype came up many times. J is TRBJ2-1 and V is TRBV2, with TRBD2 matching 7 bases. The CDR3 has 15 residues. Germline CDR1 reads SNHLY; CDR2 reads FYNNEI. V lost 3 bases, J lost 0 bases, and 2 bases stayed unmatched. The CDR3 sequence: CASSESGGSYNEQFF. The CDR3 nucleotides are TGTGCCAGCAGTGAGTCGGGAGGCTCCTACAATGAGCAGTTCTTC.

The V and J genes are TRBV12-3 or TRBV12-4 and TRBJ1-4; D gene ambiguous. The V end lost 4 bases, the J end lost 7 bases, and 10 bases lay between the germline ends. This CDR3 contains 13 residues. CDR3 amino acids: CASSWGGGEKLFF. The CDR3 DNA reads as TGTGCCAGCAGTTGGGGAGGAGGTGAAAAACTGTTTTTT.

V gene TRBV10-3 combines with J gene TRBJ2-3; TRBD2 agrees at 9 bases. The ends lost 0 bases at V and 4 bases at J; junction bases unmatched: 8. Germline CDR1 and CDR2: ENHRY and SYGVKD. This CDR3 is 17 amino acids long. CDR3 nucleotides: TGTGCCATCAGTGAGTCTCTGGGTAGCGGGAGAGCAGATACGCAGTATTTT. Translation: CAISESLGSGRADTQYF.

The rearrangement links TRBV27 to TRBJ2-1, with TRBD2 as a possible D gene (5 bases). The germline CDR1 and CDR2 sequences are MNHEY and SMNVEV (reference sequence). The CDR3 runs 16 residues. Trimming shortened V by 3 bases and J by 0 bases, and 12 bases separated the two germline ends. The CDR3 spells CASSLRLAISYNEQFF. The CDR3 nucleotides read TGTGCCAGCAGTTTGCGGCTAGCCATCTCCTACAATGAGCAGTTCTTC.

This clonotype was counted a few times. This chain connects TRBV5-1 to TRBJ2-7; D gene ambiguous. Germline CDR1 is SGHRS and CDR2 is YFSETQ. Trimming removed 0 bases at V and 4 bases at J, with 8 bases between. This CDR3 is built from 13 residues. The DNA of the CDR3 is TGCGCCAGCAGCTTGGTAACGGATTACGAGCAGTACTTC. It codes for CASSLVTDYEQYF.

This clonotype was counted many times. The V call is TRBV5-5, the J call TRBJ1-1; D is possibly TRBD1 (6 bases). The CDR3 loop spans 14 amino acids. CDR1 SGHKS and CDR2 YYEKEE come from the germline V gene (reference sequence). V was shortened by 1 base and J by 4 bases, with 11 bases between the two germline ends. Here the CDR3 reads CASSLQGTLTEAFF. DNA of the CDR3: TGTGCCAGCAGCTTGCAGGGGACCCTCACTGAAGCTTTCTTT.

This clonotype was found a few times. The chain's CDR3 is CASSYDALMNTEAFF. The CDR3 DNA sequence: TGTGCCAGCAGTTACGACGCCCTCATGAACACTGAAGCTTTCTTT. V and J are TRBV6-2 or TRBV6-3 and TRBJ1-1; D ambiguous. The germline CDR1 and CDR2 sequences are MNHEY and SVGEGT. Deletions cut 2 bases from V and 0 bases from J, with 10 bases between. The CDR3 is made up of 15 amino acids.

This chain joins TRBV11-2 and TRBJ2-1, with D possibly being TRBD2 (6 bases). Germline lookup yields CDR1 SGHAT and CDR2 FQNNGV. The CDR3 spans 15 residues. V lost 6 bases and J lost 3, with 15 bases in between. CDR3 protein: CASSYLWGDYNEQFF. DNA of the CDR3: TGTGCCAGCAGTTATCTATGGGGGGACTACAATGAGCAGTTCTTC.

The chain recombines TRBV27 with TRBJ2-6; the D gene is possibly TRBD1 (5 bases). The CDR3 consists of 16 residues. Trimming pared 5 bases from V and 0 bases from J, leaving 11 bases between. Germline CDR1 and CDR2: MNHEY and SMNVEV (reference sequence). The CDR3 DNA follows: TGTGCCAGCAGTCCGCTGGGGCGCTCTGGGGCCAACGTCCTGACTTTC. Amino acid sequence: CASSPLGRSGANVLTF.

The chain is built from TRBV20-1 and TRBJ1-1; the D is unclear. There are 18 residues in the CDR3. Per the germline V gene, CDR1 is DFQATT and CDR2 is SNEGSKA (reference sequence). Trimming pared 0 bases from V and 3 bases from J, leaving 23 bases between. The CDR3 DNA reads TGCAGTGCTAGAGATCTCCGAGCTAGGTCAAAGGGCCACACTGAAGCTTTCTTT. This encodes CSARDLRARSKGHTEAFF.

This clonotype has only a few counts. The V and J genes are TRBV6-5 and TRBJ2-7; D is unresolved. V lost 0 bases to trimming and J lost 3 bases, with 9 bases between them. This CDR3 is built from 14 residues. Per germline, CDR1 MNHEY and CDR2 SVGAGI. The CDR3 DNA reads as TGTGCCAGCAGTTACTCGGACCCTCTCTACGAGCAGTACTTC. Translating it yields CASSYSDPLYEQYF.

This chain joins TRBV19 and TRBJ2-1, with 7 bases aligning to TRBD2. CDR1 is LNHDA, CDR2 SQIVND, per germline (reference sequence). This CDR3 contains 16 residues. Trimming took 10 bases from V and 5 from J; bases not matched to a gene: 17. The CDR3 protein is CATTTETSSTNNEQFF. As DNA, the CDR3 is TGTGCCACCACAACTGAGACTAGCTCGACGAACAATGAGCAGTTCTTC.

The chain uses TRBV12-3 or TRBV12-4 and TRBJ2-2, with 14 positions matching TRBD2. The CDR3 consists of 18 residues. The J segment lost 5 bases and the V segment lost 4 bases, leaving 9 bases of the junction unmatched. In nucleotides, the CDR3 is TGTGCCAGCAGTTCACGACTAGCGGGAGGGCCAGGGACCGGGGAGCTGTTTTTT. Translating gives CASSSRLAGGPGTGELFF.

This clonotype has just a few counts. The rearrangement uses TRBV29-1 and TRBJ2-3; weak D call: TRBD1 (5 bases). Deletions cut 4 bases from V and 6 bases from J, with 23 bases between. The germline gives CDR1 SQVTM, CDR2 ANQGSEA. The CDR3 totals 16 residues. The CDR3 protein is CSVGYGDGALGDTQYF. The DNA for the CDR3 is TGCAGCGTTGGTTACGGTGATGGGGCGCTGGGGGATACGCAGTATTTT.

This clonotype was detected a few times. CDR3 loop: CASSHSPTGGRYEQYF. The CDR3 DNA sequence: TGTGCCAGCAGCCACTCTCCGACAGGGGGCCGCTACGAGCAGTACTTC. The chain carries TRBV14 and TRBJ2-7; 10 bases agree with TRBD1. This CDR3 is built from 16 residues. The J segment lost 3 bases and the V segment lost 3 bases, leaving 8 bases of the junction unmatched. Germline V gene sequence: CDR1 SGHDN, CDR2 FVKESK.

The rearrangement joins TRBV24-1 to TRBJ1-2; unclear D gene. From germline, CDR1 is KGHDR and CDR2 SFDVKD. V gave up 6 bases and J gave up 0 bases, with 4 bases separating them. CDR3 length: 12 amino acids. The CDR3 sequence is CATSRTNYGYTF. The CDR3 DNA follows: TGTGCCACCAGTCGGACTAACTATGGCTACACCTTC.

In this sample, this clonotype turned up a few times. The chain uses TRBV7-6 and TRBJ2-4, with D maybe TRBD1 (5 bases). Deletions cut 0 bases from V and 5 bases from J, with 8 bases between. The length of the CDR3 is 14 residues. Germline V gene data show CDR1 as SGHVS and CDR2 as FNYEAQ. The CDR3 nucleotides are TGTGCCAGCAGCTTAGCCGACAGCGAAAACATTCAGTACTTC. Translating it yields CASSLADSENIQYF.

In regard to this clonotype: At one of its ends the junction is not consistent with the germline gene, which may arise from a read error. The CDR3 reads CACSPRSTGMGEYNEQFF. CDR3 nucleotide sequence: TGTGCCTGCAGTCCACGCAGCACAGGGATGGGGGAATACAATGAGCAGTTCTTC. The chain couples TRBV3-1 to TRBJ2-1; possibly TRBD1 for D (6 bases). The CDR3 sequence is 18 residues long. Germline loops: CDR1 LGHDT, CDR2 YNNKEL (reference sequence).

CDR3: CATSTTSGPYYEQYF. For the CDR3, the DNA is TGTGCCACCAGCACGACTAGCGGACCGTACTACGAGCAGTACTTC. The rearrangement joins TRBV15 to TRBJ2-7, with 9 bases matching TRBD2. The CDR3 is 15 residues long. Germline values: CDR1 LNHNV, CDR2 YYDKDF (reference sequence). J lost 3 bases, V lost 4 bases, and 7 bases had no gene match.